The clone carrying this T cell receptor (beta chain) was found once. The antigen remains undetermined. These data belong to a study of OX40 agonist ivuxolimab in advanced cancers. Study-level points and caveats: It was also the case that some nonresponders had low normalized T-cell clonal expansion.

Here immunoSEQ multiplex PCR was the method, and the copy in TCRdb shows in-frame clones only, minus some. This table holds 85,000 to 100,000 clones, roughly 94% found once. V gave up 3 bases and J gave up 5 bases; unmatched junction bases: 17. The CDR3 is 18 residues long. CDR1 and CDR2 (germline): LNHDA, SQIVND (reference sequence). Sample: CD4+ or CD8+ T cells sorted from blood, taken in a trial of the OX40 agonist ivuxolimab. This TCR derives from an adult with an advanced solid tumor such as melanoma, head and neck, liver or kidney cancer. J is TRBJ1-2 and V is TRBV19, with TRBD1 identical over 8 bases. Here the CDR3 DNA reads TGTGCCAGTAGTATGCGGGTCAGGGCAGGGGGCGCGTGGTATGGCTACACCTTC. Amino acids: CASSMRVRAGGAWYGYTF. The full variable domain, completed using reference TRBV19 and TRBJ1-2, is DGGITQSPKYLFRKEGQNVTLSCEQNLNHDAMYWYRQDPGQGLRLIYYSQIVNDFQKGDIAEGYSVSREKKESFPLTVTSAQKNPTAFYLCASSMRVRAGGAWYGYTFGSGTRLTVV.